The T cell receptor beta chain under discussion was sequenced for a study of blood T cells in healthy people across ages. Deletions cut 0 bases from V and 1 base from J, with 15 bases between. Germline CDR1 MNHNY, CDR2 SVGAGI (reference sequence). CDR3 length equals 17 residues. The authors ran a second PCR of 7 to 11 cycles using a sample-barcoded 5' primer and a J-beta primer mix. TCRdb reprocessed the 5' RACE reads via MiXCR and lists one record per CDR3 protein. The profile shows about 1.1 million distinct CDR3 sequences, 35% to 40% of them singletons. The chain joins TRBV6-6 to TRBJ1-1; D is ambiguous. Sequencing was carried out using blood. The sequence was collected from a man aged 18 to 29 in good health. The DNA of the CDR3 is TGTGCCAGCAGTTACTCAGGTTGGGGTAGGTCGAACACTGAAGCTTTCTTT. It yields the protein CASSYSGWGRSNTEAFF.